This T cell receptor beta chain was sequenced during a study of graft-versus-host responses after intestinal transplantation listed by TCRdb under 2021. In the study overall: Multivisceral, liver-intestinal, or isolated intestinal transplants were received by the recipients. All recipients received anti-thymocyte globulin induction followed by maintenance tacrolimus and steroids for roughly three years. Graft-versus-host and host-versus-graft alloreactive T cell clones were tracked in the graft, circulation and bone marrow after intestinal transplantation using bulk TCR-beta CDR3 sequencing. To identify alloreactive clones, pre-transplant mixed lymphocyte reaction products were sequenced and compared with unstimulated pre-transplant donor and recipient T cells. Of the 20 to 30 intestinal transplant recipients enrolled in the cohort, one of whom was a retransplant, a few patients without pretransplant specimens were excluded. A peak of at least 4% donor T cells among recipient peripheral blood mononuclear cells was the definition used for donor T cell macrochimerism. Samples from a few later patients were sequenced in-house on an Illumina MiSeq with MiXCR processing rather than by the commercial service. What the authors observed across the whole study: In patients with donor T cell macrochimerism, the allografts had high GvH to HvG T cell clonal ratios. Early after transplant, declines in HvG clones were associated with peak levels of circulating GvH clones. The conclusions were limited by the relatively low number and heterogeneity of the intestinal transplant patients. GvH clones were detected in recipient bone marrow, and some appeared earlier in ileal mucosa or blood, consistent with an intestinal mucosal origin.

As for this clone: Its antigen is not yet known. The sample holds no much larger clone one base away, and base qualities are not on file.

The germline V gene provides CDR1 SGHTA and CDR2 FQGNSA. From cysteine to phenylalanine, the CDR3 is 13 amino acids long. Only CDR3 DNA remains: 39 bases, in frame from the first base. Trimming removed 3 bases from V and 0 bases from J, leaving 6 bases between the germline ends. Libraries were made using the immunoSEQ multiplex PCR assay. For most patients, genomic DNA was isolated with the Qiagen DNeasy Blood and Tissue Kit and shipped frozen to Adaptive Biotechnologies for TCR sequencing. High-throughput TCR-beta CDR3 sequencing of genomic DNA from most patients was performed by Adaptive Biotechnologies. From the authors' description of their analysis: TCR sequencing data were retrieved from Adaptive's ImmunoSEQ software for 15 to 20 patients, whereas three other patients were processed with MiXCR and VDJtools. To correct CD4 versus CD8 sorting errors, any sequence found in both subsets at a frequency ratio below 5:1 was removed. CDR3 nucleotide sequences shared by donor and recipient were removed because the origin of these sequences could not be assigned. To be classed as alloreactive, a clone needed at least 2-fold expansion over unstimulated cells and a minimum CFSE-low frequency of 0.002% (template counts) or 0.001% (read counts). Clones detected in sequenced pre-transplant spleen, lymph node, or MLR CFSE-low populations of the donor or recipient were defined as mappable. The cumulative frequency of alloreactive clones was calculated as a percentage of all sequences, weighted by copy number. TCRdb obtained this table from immuneACCESS and retained in-frame rearrangements with V and J assigned. These tables miss some clones; where compared with another copy, unresolved V genes account for less than half of the shortfall, and the remainder is unexplained. D and trimming come from the DNA, and the V and J calls and clone size come from that table. Recorded for this sample are 130,000 to 150,000 clones; around 90% of them occurred a single time. The top ten hold 0.19% of the sample.

Reading the label with the study, this specimen's time point is: cells obtained before transplantation from donor or recipient. CD3+CD4+ and CD3+CD8+ populations were FACS-sorted from unstimulated pre-transplant donor and recipient cells taken from spleen or lymph nodes. This TCR was sampled from a human donor who received an intestinal transplant. This sample comprised unstimulated CD4+ T cells sorted from spleen or lymph node cells, obtained before intestinal transplant. This sequence uses TRBV7-2 and TRBJ2-7, with the D gene call left open. The DNA is TGTGCCAGCAGCTTCAGGAGCTCCTACGAGCAGTACTTC. Translated, it gives CASSFRSSYEQYF.